These 5 T cell receptor beta chains originate from one sample sequenced in a study of blood T cell repertoires in COVID-19 (dated by TCRdb to about 2020). Library preparation employed the immunoSEQ multiplex PCR assay. The table comes from immuneACCESS by way of TCRdb, which keeps in-frame sequences with V and J called. Part of the clones is missing from these tables; in studies checked, under half for an unresolved V gene and the rest for unknown reasons. The sample table lists about 99,000 clones, roughly 84% of them with a count of one. Jointly, the top ten make up just under 2% of the sample. Sequenced input: peripheral blood. The receptors were gathered from a man aged 65 to 85 with active or convalescent COVID-19.

The chain uses TRBV28 and TRBJ1-5; TRBD1 matches 9 bases. Per the germline V gene, CDR1 is MDHEN and CDR2 is SYDVKM. CDR3 size: 16 residues. The V and J ends lost 5 bases and 2 bases, in that order; junction bases with no gene match: 7. CDR3 sequence (DNA): TGTGCCAGCAGTGAAGGGGGACAGGGTGGCAATCAGCCCCAGCATTTT. As protein: CASSEGGQGGNQPQHF. Combining the CDR3 with reference TRBV28 and TRBJ1-5 gives the whole variable domain DVKVTQSSRYLVKRTGEKVFLECVQDMDHENMFWYRQDPGLGLRLIYFSYDVKMKEKGDIPEGYSVSREKKERFSLILESASTNQTSMYLCASSEGGQGGNQPQHFGDGTRLSIL.

J is TRBJ1-2 and V is TRBV6-1; 9 positions agree with TRBD1. The CDR3 is 16 residues long. Germline values: CDR1 MNHNS, CDR2 SASEGT. V lost 4 bases and J lost 4; bases outside the gene matches: 10. Written as DNA, the CDR3 is TGTGCCAGCAGTGTTGAACAGGGGGCAGTTAGCTATGGCTACACCTTC. The encoded protein is CASSVEQGAVSYGYTF.

The CDR3, as DNA: TGTGCCAGCAGCCGGGAGGGGCGGGAGCAGTTCTTC. Translation: CASSREGREQFF. The J gene is TRBJ2-1, the V gene TRBV9; 8 bases are a match to TRBD2. This CDR3 spans 12 amino acids. Germline V gene lookup returns CDR1 SGDLS and CDR2 YYNGEE. The J segment lost 10 bases and the V segment lost 4 bases, leaving 4 bases of the junction unmatched. Filled out from reference TRBV9 and TRBJ2-1, the complete variable domain reads DSGVTQTPKHLITATGQRVTLRCSPRSGDLSVYWYQQSLDQGLQFLIQYYNGEERAKGNILERFSAQQFPDLHSELNLSSLELGDSALYFCASSREGREQFFGPGTRLTVL.

V and J are TRBV5-4 and TRBJ2-3, with 7 bases fitting TRBD1. The ends lost 0 bases at V and 0 bases at J; junction bases unmatched: 1. The CDR3 covers 15 residues. Germline V gene data show CDR1 as SGHNT and CDR2 as YYREEE (reference sequence). CDR3 protein: CASSLEGASTDTQYF. The CDR3 DNA reads as TGTGCCAGCAGCTTGGAGGGGGCTAGCACAGATACGCAGTATTTT.

Only a few counts were recorded for this clone. This chain links TRBV5-1 with TRBJ1-1; the D gene is possibly TRBD1 (6 bases). Germline V gene data show CDR1 as SGHRS and CDR2 as YFSETQ. This CDR3 is built from 12 residues. V was clipped by 4 bases and J by 11 bases, with 15 bases between them. Here the CDR3 reads CASSEPQGEAFF. The CDR3 coding sequence is TGCGCCAGCAGCGAGCCACAGGGAGAGGCTTTCTTT.